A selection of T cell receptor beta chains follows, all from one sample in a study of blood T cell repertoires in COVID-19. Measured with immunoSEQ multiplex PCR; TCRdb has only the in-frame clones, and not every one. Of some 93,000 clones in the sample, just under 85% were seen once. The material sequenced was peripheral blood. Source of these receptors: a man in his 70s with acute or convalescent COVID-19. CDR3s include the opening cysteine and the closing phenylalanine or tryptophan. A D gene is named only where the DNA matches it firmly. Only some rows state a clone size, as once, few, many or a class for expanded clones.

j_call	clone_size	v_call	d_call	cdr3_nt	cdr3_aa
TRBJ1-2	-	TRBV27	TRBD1	TGTGCCAGCAGTTCGGGACAGGGCCTAAAGGCTAACTATGGCTACACCTTC	CASSSGQGLKANYGYTF
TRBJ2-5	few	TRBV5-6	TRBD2	TGTGCCAGCAGCGCACTAGCGGGGGCCCTTGGAAAGACCCAGTACTTC	CASSALAGALGKTQYF
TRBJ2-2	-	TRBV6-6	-	TGTGCCAGCAGTGGCAACCCGAACACCGGGGAGCTGTTTTTT	CASSGNPNTGELFF
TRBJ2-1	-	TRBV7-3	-	TGTGCCAGCAGCTTAAATAGCGGTCCTATCTACAATGAGCAGTTCTTC	CASSLNSGPIYNEQFF
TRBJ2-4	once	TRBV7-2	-	TGTGCCAGCAGCTTAGTGAGGGGGAGAAACATTCAGTACTTC	CASSLVRGRNIQYF
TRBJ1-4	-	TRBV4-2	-	TGTGCCAGCAGCCAAGATAATTCCGCCAGGGTAGGGGAAAAACTGTTTTTT	CASSQDNSARVGEKLFF
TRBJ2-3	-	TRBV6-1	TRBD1	TGTGCCAGCAGTGAGACCGGGACAGGGGGCATCACAGATACGCAGTATTTT	CASSETGTGGITDTQYF
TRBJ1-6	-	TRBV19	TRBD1	TGTGCCAGTAGTATATCCCGGGACAGGGGTTCACCCCTCCACTTT	CASSISRDRGSPLHF
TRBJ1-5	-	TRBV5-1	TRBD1	TGCGCCAGCAGCTTGGGGGACAGTGAGAGTTATAGCAATCAGCCCCAGCATTTT	CASSLGDSESYSNQPQHF
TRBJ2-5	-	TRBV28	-	TGTGCCAGCAGTTTCAGAGCTAGCGGGTATAGGGGGCCTCAAGAGACCCAGTACTTC	CASSFRASGYRGPQETQYF
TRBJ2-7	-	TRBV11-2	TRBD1	TGTGCCAGCAGCATCTCCGGGACAGGGGGCAAGTACGAGCAGTACTTC	CASSISGTGGKYEQYF
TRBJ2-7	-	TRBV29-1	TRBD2	TGCAGCGTTGGGACAGGACTACTAGCGGGAGAAGTGGGCGAGCAGTACTTC	CSVGTGLLAGEVGEQYF
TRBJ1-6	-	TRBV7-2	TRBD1	TGTGCCAGCAGCCCGCGACCGACAGGGTCCAATTCACCCCTCCACTTT	CASSPRPTGSNSPLHF
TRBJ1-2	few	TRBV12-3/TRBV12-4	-	TGTGCCAGCAGCCCAGGGTACGGCTACACCTTC	CASSPGYGYTF
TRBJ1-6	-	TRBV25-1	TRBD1	TGTGCCAGCAGTCTTGACAGGGGGGATAATTCACCCCTCCACTTT	CASSLDRGDNSPLHF
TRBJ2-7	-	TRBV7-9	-	TGTGCCAGCAGCTTAGACGGGGACATGTACGAGCAGTACTTC	CASSLDGDMYEQYF
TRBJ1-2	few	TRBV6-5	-	TGTGCCAGCAGTTACGAGAGGGACGCGGGATATGATGGCTACACCTTC	CASSYERDAGYDGYTF
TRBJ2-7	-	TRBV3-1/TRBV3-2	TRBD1	TGTGCCAGCAGCCACAGGGGGAGCGCGAGCTCCTACGAGCAGTACTTC	CASSHRGSASSYEQYF
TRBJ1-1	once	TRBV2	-	TGTGCCAGCAGTGTCTACAGCCGTTCTGAAGCTTTCTTT	CASSVYSRSEAFF
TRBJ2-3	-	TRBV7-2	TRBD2	TGTGCCAGCAGCTTAGTAGCGGGAGACACAGATACGCAGTATTTT	CASSLVAGDTDTQYF
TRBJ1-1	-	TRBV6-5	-	TGTGCCAGCAGTTACAGGCGGGGTTTCACTGAAGCTTTCTTT	CASSYRRGFTEAFF
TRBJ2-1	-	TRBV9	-	TGTGCCAGCAGCGTAGACGGAGGGGCCTACAATGAGCAGTTCTTC	CASSVDGGAYNEQFF